These 15 T cell receptor beta chains were all obtained from the same sample, sequenced in a study of cytomegalovirus exposure and HLA in healthy donors. It was with 60 Vbeta and 13 Jbeta primers that the PCR ran. Sequenced by immunoSEQ multiplex PCR; TCRdb stores in-frame clones only, minus some. The sample carries approximately 180,000 clones, around 85% recorded once. The sequenced sample consisted of PBMCs. Receptor source: a man aged 18 to 30 in good health and CMV-seronegative.

The rearrangement links TRBV15 to TRBJ1-2; possible D gene TRBD1, 6 bases. CDR3 length equals 15 residues. The germline V gene has CDR1 LNHNV and CDR2 YYDKDF (reference sequence). Trimming removed 2 bases from V and 6 bases from J, with 16 bases in between. The CDR3 here is CATSRRGGGKNGYTF. DNA of the CDR3: TGTGCCACCAGCAGACGGGGAGGGGGAAAGAATGGCTACACCTTC.

The chain recombines TRBV4-1 with TRBJ1-5; no clear D gene. Germline V gene lookup returns CDR1 MGHRA and CDR2 YSYEKL. V lost 1 base, J lost 4 bases, and 17 bases lay in between. The CDR3 loop spans 17 amino acids. The CDR3: CASSQGMVARRNQPQHF. As DNA, the CDR3 is TGCGCCAGCAGCCAAGGGATGGTGGCCAGGCGTAATCAGCCCCAGCATTTT.

The chain is built from TRBV4-1 and TRBJ1-5; D remains unclear. The CDR3 covers 17 residues. The V and J ends lost 4 bases and 3 bases respectively, with 19 bases between them. Germline CDR1 and CDR2: MGHRA and YSYEKL. The CDR3 bases are TGCGCCAGCAGCCGTTTGTTCGACATGTTCACCAATCAGCCCCAGCATTTT. Translating gives CASSRLFDMFTNQPQHF.

The J gene is TRBJ2-5, the V gene TRBV12-5; 7 nucleotides agree with TRBD1. The trim removed 1 base at V and 5 bases at J, leaving 4 bases unmatched. The germline V gene has CDR1 LGHNT and CDR2 FRNRAP. CDR3 length equals 14 residues. The CDR3, as DNA: TGTGCTAGTGGTTTGGCCGACAGGGACGAGACCCAGTACTTC. Translation gives CASGLADRDETQYF.

The chain uses TRBV10-3 and TRBJ2-7; TRBD1 might be the D (6 bases). The CDR3 loop spans 11 amino acids. Between the trimmed V and J ends, which lost 10 bases and 5 bases, there was a span of 12 bases. Per the germline V gene, CDR1 is ENHRY and CDR2 is SYGVKD. CDR3 DNA sequence: TGTGCCACCTTACAGGGAGACGAGCAGTACTTC. Protein: CATLQGDEQYF.

The gene calls are TRBV29-1 and TRBJ1-4; D gene ambiguous. This CDR3 region has 13 residues. The V gene lost 4 bases and the J gene lost 7 bases, with 13 bases spanning the gap. The germline V gene has CDR1 SQVTM and CDR2 ANQGSEA. The DNA of the CDR3 is TGCAGCGTTGCCGAGGGAAAAGGTGAAAAACTGTTTTTT. This translates into CSVAEGKGEKLFF.

Here the CDR3 DNA reads TGTGCCGTGCAGGGGAAGCTGGGGAACACTGAAGCTTTCTTT. It translates to CAVQGKLGNTEAFF. The chain links TRBV6-5 to TRBJ1-1; maybe TRBD1 (6 bases). The CDR3 runs 14 residues. Deletions cut 11 bases from V and 1 base from J, with 17 bases between. In germline, CDR1 is MNHEY, CDR2 SVGAGI.

The rearrangement links TRBV28 to TRBJ2-2; TRBD1 matches 10 bases. V shed 7 bases, J shed 6 bases, and the junction held 11 bases outside the gene matches. The CDR3 contains 16 residues. Germline loops: CDR1 MDHEN, CDR2 SYDVKM. The CDR3 protein is CASTTIGQGVAGELFF. CDR3 bases: TGTGCCAGCACCACGATAGGACAGGGGGTAGCCGGGGAGCTGTTTTTT.

The rearrangement links TRBV5-6 to TRBJ2-7; 9 nucleotides line up with TRBD1. Germline V CDR1 and CDR2: SGHDT, YYEEEE. V dropped 4 bases and J dropped 1; count of bases not matched to a gene: 3. The CDR3 totals 14 residues. DNA of the CDR3: TGTGCCAGCAGCCTGGGACAGGGTTCCTACGAGCAGTACTTC. Translated: CASSLGQGSYEQYF.

V gene TRBV4-3 combines with J gene TRBJ2-3; 11 bases match TRBD2. The V segment lost 2 bases and the J segment 4 bases; nucleotides outside the gene matches: 2. This CDR3 has 15 residues. Germline CDR1 is LGHNA and CDR2 is YSLEER. CDR3 sequence (DNA): TGCGCCAGCAGCCAATATAGCGGGGGGGCAGATACGCAGTATTTT. Protein product: CASSQYSGGADTQYF.

The genes are TRBV2 and TRBJ1-5, with D possibly being TRBD1 (6 bases). This CDR3 is built from 14 residues. Trimming shortened V by 10 bases and J by 8 bases, and 21 bases separated the two germline ends. Germline V CDR1 and CDR2: SNHLY, FYNNEI. This CDR3 reads CATRDGPPGEPQHF. The CDR3 region has the DNA TGTGCCACCAGGGACGGCCCTCCAGGGGAGCCCCAGCATTTT.

In DNA, the CDR3 is TGTGCCAGTAGTATAGATCCAGCGGGAGGCGGTACCGGGGAGCTGTTTTTT. Translated: CASSIDPAGGGTGELFF. The chain carries TRBV19 and TRBJ2-2, with 9 positions matching TRBD2. Germline V gives CDR1 LNHDA, CDR2 SQIVND (reference sequence). The length of the CDR3 is 17 residues. With V trimmed by 0 bases and J by 5 bases, 7 bases remained unmatched.

The V and J genes are TRBV19 and TRBJ1-6, with a weak D call TRBD1 (6 bases). This CDR3 has 17 residues. Trimming shortened V by 4 bases and J by 6 bases, and 19 bases separated the two germline ends. Germline CDR1 and CDR2: LNHDA and SQIVND (reference sequence). The CDR3 region is CASSNWGMDRLNSPLHF. The CDR3 DNA is TGTGCCAGTAGTAATTGGGGAATGGACAGACTTAATTCACCCCTCCACTTT.

The rearrangement joins TRBV7-9 to TRBJ1-6, with TRBD1 matching 8 bases. Germline CDR1 and CDR2: SEHNR and FQNEAQ (reference sequence). With 4 bases clipped from V and 7 bases from J, the junction kept 6 bases outside the gene matches. The CDR3 has 15 amino acids. CDR3 residues: CASSSRTGKNSPLHF. For the CDR3, the DNA is TGTGCCAGCAGCTCCCGGACAGGGAAAAATTCACCCCTCCACTTT.

This sequence joins TRBV14 and TRBJ2-7, with 8 bases lining up with TRBD1. The CDR3 has 14 residues. The J segment lost 7 bases and the V segment lost 3 bases, leaving 8 bases of the junction unmatched. Germline-derived CDR1 and CDR2 are SGHDN and FVKESK. The CDR3 DNA is TGTGCCAGCAGCCAGGTCGGACAGGGATATGAGCAGTACTTC. Translation gives CASSQVGQGYEQYF.